This T cell receptor beta chain was found in a study of T cell responses to AZD1222 COVID-19 vaccine. V lost 5 bases and J lost 6, with 16 bases in between. CDR1 is LNHDA, CDR2 SQIVND, per germline (reference sequence). The CDR3 runs to 15 residues. Turning to this clone: Its target is unknown.

The study, taken as a whole, reports: No repertoire was sampled before or during the peak T cell response, only after it. Mostly white British, mostly female donors; authors suggested clonal diversity may be underestimated. Baseline seropositivity occurred in only a handful of AZD1222 recipients. Spike-specific TCR depth and breadth grew after two AZD1222 doses.

Some clones are missing from TCRdb's copy, which holds only in-frame ones; the method was immunoSEQ multiplex PCR. The table shows 90,000 to 150,000 clones, with about 86% occurring only once. This TCR derives from an adult who received the AZD1222 COVID-19 vaccine. The gene calls are TRBV19 and TRBJ1-4; D unclear. Sequenced here: peripheral blood, sampled 28 days after the second AZD1222 dose. CDR3 in DNA: TGTGCCAGTAGTGGAAAGAGGTCGGTTCATGAAAAACTGTTTTTT. This encodes CASSGKRSVHEKLFF.